The 22 T cell receptor beta chains presented below share a single source sample, sequenced in a study of CD8 T cells in Susac syndrome. The RNA, roughly 0.45 to 1 ug, was put through reverse transcription using random hexamers. TCRdb reprocessed the immunoSEQ multiplex PCR reads with MiXCR, giving one entry per CDR3 protein. The table lists about 110,000 distinct CDR3 sequences, approximately 93% of them singletons. The sequenced material came from CD8+ T cells from PBMCs. These receptors were collected from a human donor with Susac syndrome.

The chain couples TRBV20-1 to TRBJ2-2; D could derive from TRBD1 or TRBD2 (5 bases each). Germline CDR1 DFQATT, CDR2 SNEGSKA (reference sequence). The CDR3 has 17 amino acids. Trimming removed 2 bases at V and 4 bases at J, with 20 bases between. The CDR3 nucleotides read TGCAGTGCTAGAACCGGGACGCTCGGACGTACCACCGGGGAGCTGTTTTTT. It yields the protein CSARTGTLGRTTGELFF.

V usage is TRBV2 and J usage is TRBJ2-7; 9 bases are shared with TRBD1. The ends lost 11 bases at V and 3 bases at J; junction bases unmatched: 2. Per the germline V gene, CDR1 is SNHLY and CDR2 is FYNNEI. The CDR3 consists of 11 residues. For the CDR3, the DNA is TGTGCCGGGGGACAGGGCTACGAGCAGTACTTC. This sequence encodes CAGGQGYEQYF.

The chain uses TRBV18 and TRBJ2-1, with a tentative D call TRBD1 (6 bases). The germline gives CDR1 KGHSH, CDR2 LQKENI. The CDR3 has 13 amino acids. With 4 bases removed from V and 6 bases from J, the gap between germline ends came to 10 bases. The CDR3 region has the DNA TGTGCCAGCTCACTACCGGACAGCAATGAGCAGTTCTTC. Its protein is CASSLPDSNEQFF.

J is TRBJ1-3 and V is TRBV6-2 or TRBV6-3; D gene ambiguous. The V and J ends lost 8 bases and 1 base respectively, with 6 bases between them. The V gene's germline CDR1 is MNHEY and CDR2 SVGEGT. The CDR3 consists of 12 residues. The CDR3 nucleotides read TGTGCCAGCGCCGAATCTGGAAACACCATATATTTT. It yields the protein CASAESGNTIYF.

The J gene is TRBJ2-2, the V gene TRBV6-4; tentatively, D is TRBD2 (6 bases). Germline V gene lookup returns CDR1 MRHNA and CDR2 SNTAGT. Trimming took off 8 bases at V and 1 base at J, with 20 bases between the two ends. This CDR3 is 17 amino acids long. CDR3 DNA: TGTGCCAGCCTGCTGCTCCTAGCGACCGGGAACACCGGGGAGCTGTTTTTT. Its translation is CASLLLLATGNTGELFF.

The CDR3, as DNA: TGCAGTGCTTCAGCGGGTGGAAACTCCTACGAGCAGTACTTC. Translation gives CSASAGGNSYEQYF. The V gene is TRBV20-1, the J gene TRBJ2-7; D possibly corresponds to TRBD2 (6 bases). Per germline, CDR1 DFQATT and CDR2 SNEGSKA (reference sequence). V shed 5 bases and J shed 0 bases, with 14 bases lying between them. The length of the CDR3 is 14 residues.

This chain joins TRBV11-2 and TRBJ2-3; 8 nucleotides align to TRBD2. Germline lookup yields CDR1 SGHAT and CDR2 FQNNGV. This CDR3 region has 17 residues. V lost 2 bases to trimming and J lost 6 bases; unmatched junction nucleotides: 13. CDR3 in amino acids: CASSLNQRGSPGDTQYF. The DNA of the CDR3 is TGTGCCAGCAGCTTAAACCAGCGGGGGTCCCCTGGGGATACGCAGTATTTT.

The V gene is TRBV12-3 or TRBV12-4, the J gene TRBJ2-1; maybe TRBD2 (6 bases). CDR3 length: 14 amino acids. V lost 5 bases to trimming and J lost 9 bases, with 17 bases between them. The CDR3 loop reads CASSGDPVEGEQFF. The CDR3 coding sequence is TGTGCCAGCAGTGGGGACCCGGTGGAGGGTGAGCAGTTCTTC.

This chain uses TRBV9 with TRBJ2-7, with D possibly TRBD1 on 6 matching bases. The CDR3 has 15 amino acids. From germline, CDR1 is SGDLS and CDR2 YYNGEE. V shed 4 bases and J shed 2 bases, with 16 bases lying between them. CDR3 sequence reads: CASSLTQGPTYEQYF. The CDR3 DNA reads TGTGCCAGCAGCCTGACACAGGGACCTACCTACGAGCAGTACTTC.

This sequence joins TRBV5-8 and TRBJ1-1; D uncertain. CDR3 length: 14 residues. In germline, CDR1 is SGHTS, CDR2 YDEGEE. Between the trimmed V and J ends, which lost 9 bases and 2 bases, there was a span of 17 bases. Written as DNA, the CDR3 is TGTGCCACTAGCCACGGGCAGCTTAACACTGAAGCTTTCTTT. Amino acid sequence: CATSHGQLNTEAFF. Together with reference TRBV5-8 and TRBJ1-1, the CDR3 gives the full variable domain: EAGVTQSPTHLIKTRGQQATLRCSPISGHTSVYWYQQALGLGLQFLLWYDEGEERNRGNFPPRFSGRQFPNYSSELNVNALELEDSALYLCATSHGQLNTEAFFGQGTRLTVV.

This clonotype was detected only a few times. The chain carries TRBV7-9 and TRBJ2-3; possibly TRBD2 for D (5 bases). The CDR3 covers 14 residues. The V gene lost 3 bases and the J gene lost 1 base, with 8 bases spanning the gap. Germline assignment: CDR1 SEHNR and CDR2 FQNEAQ (reference sequence). The CDR3 region is CASSLTGGTDTQYF. The DNA for the CDR3 is TGTGCCAGCAGCTTGACCGGGGGCACAGATACGCAGTATTTT.

The chain is built from TRBV4-3 and TRBJ2-3; a weak D match, TRBD2 (5 bases). V was shortened by 0 bases and J by 2 bases, with 12 bases between the two germline ends. Germline V gene data show CDR1 as LGHNA and CDR2 as YSLEER. This CDR3 is built from 16 residues. The CDR3 loop reads CASSQEASGYTDTQYF. The CDR3 nucleotides read TGCGCCAGCAGCCAAGAGGCCAGCGGCTACACAGATACGCAGTATTTT.

The chain combines TRBV4-1 with TRBJ1-2, with D hard to call. CDR1 and CDR2 from the germline V gene are MGHRA and YSYEKL. V lost 1 base to trimming and J lost 7 bases, with 19 bases between them. This CDR3 comprises 16 residues. CDR3: CASSQASLLTGVGYTF. CDR3 DNA sequence: TGCGCCAGCAGCCAAGCTAGTTTGTTAACGGGAGTTGGCTACACCTTC.

This sequence joins TRBV9 and TRBJ1-1; TRBD1 is a possible D gene (5 bases). CDR3 size: 15 residues. Trimming stripped 0 bases from V and 1 base from J, with 10 bases between. Germline V gives CDR1 SGDLS, CDR2 YYNGEE. Written as DNA, the CDR3 is TGTGCCAGCAGCGTAGGTCGGGGCCCGAACACTGAAGCTTTCTTT. Its translation: CASSVGRGPNTEAFF.

This chain links TRBV14 with TRBJ2-5; D possibly matches TRBD1 or TRBD2 (5 bases each). V was cut by 4 bases and J by 2 bases, with 14 bases left in between. Germline V gene lookup returns CDR1 SGHDN and CDR2 FVKESK. The CDR3 sequence is 15 residues long. The CDR3 loop is CASSLTRDVQETQYF. CDR3 sequence (DNA): TGTGCCAGCAGCCTCACCCGGGACGTTCAAGAGACCCAGTACTTC.

The chain links TRBV23-1 to TRBJ2-1; 9 bases line up with TRBD1. TRBV23-1 counts as an open reading frame of uncertain function. The CDR3 consists of 14 residues. The V segment lost 5 bases and the J segment 8 bases; nucleotides outside the gene matches: 7. The CDR3 sequence is CASSTGQGVYEQFF. The CDR3 region has the DNA TGCGCCAGCAGTACGGGACAGGGTGTGTATGAGCAGTTCTTC.

The V and J genes are TRBV4-1 and TRBJ2-1; 11 positions agree with TRBD2. The CDR3 is 17 amino acids. The germline V gene has CDR1 MGHRA and CDR2 YSYEKL. The trim removed 2 bases at V and 0 bases at J, leaving 3 bases unmatched. CDR3 DNA sequence: TGCGCCAGCAGCCAAACTAGCGGGGGCAGCTCCTACAATGAGCAGTTCTTC. Its protein is CASSQTSGGSSYNEQFF.

The rearrangement uses TRBV9 and TRBJ2-7; D is possibly TRBD1 (6 bases). Germline assignment: CDR1 SGDLS and CDR2 YYNGEE. The CDR3 consists of 13 residues. V was pared by 7 bases and J by 0 bases, with 11 bases between. CDR3 nucleotide sequence: TGTGCCAGCTCGGTGGACAGCTCCTACGAGCAGTACTTC. This translates into CASSVDSSYEQYF. Filled out from reference TRBV9 and TRBJ2-7, the complete variable domain reads DSGVTQTPKHLITATGQRVTLRCSPRSGDLSVYWYQQSLDQGLQFLIQYYNGEERAKGNILERFSAQQFPDLHSELNLSSLELGDSALYFCASSVDSSYEQYFGPGTRLTVT.

The rearrangement links TRBV9 to TRBJ2-1, with 7 bases lining up with TRBD1. Trimming took 4 bases from V and 1 from J; bases not matched to a gene: 8. CDR1 is SGDLS and CDR2 is YYNGEE in the germline V gene. This CDR3 has 16 residues. This CDR3 reads CASSPPTGKSYNEQFF. The CDR3 bases are TGTGCCAGCAGCCCCCCGACAGGGAAATCCTACAATGAGCAGTTCTTC.

The V gene is TRBV9, the J gene TRBJ2-6; unclear D gene. Trimming removed 3 bases at V and 1 base at J, with 14 bases between. CDR3 length: 17 residues. CDR1 and CDR2 (germline): SGDLS, YYNGEE. This CDR3 reads CASSAFQGGSGANVLTF. CDR3 in DNA: TGTGCCAGCAGCGCTTTCCAAGGTGGGTCTGGGGCCAACGTCCTGACTTTC.

The chain is built from TRBV20-1 and TRBJ2-7; TRBD2 is a possible D gene (7 bases). Germline loops: CDR1 DFQATT, CDR2 SNEGSKA (reference sequence). Trimming cost V 0 bases and J 3 bases, with 21 bases left between them. The CDR3 has 17 residues. The CDR3 bases are TGCAGTGCTAGAGATAGAGTGGGGCGGGGGCCCTACTACGAGCAGTACTTC. The encoded protein is CSARDRVGRGPYYEQYF.

This sequence joins TRBV2 and TRBJ2-7; D is ambiguous. V lost 4 bases and J lost 5, with 9 bases in between. Germline assignment: CDR1 SNHLY and CDR2 FYNNEI. The CDR3 totals 12 residues. CDR3 in amino acids: CASSGFSNEQYF. The CDR3 DNA is TGTGCCAGCAGTGGGTTCTCTAACGAGCAGTACTTC.